The entry that follows covers one T cell receptor (beta chain) sequence. Its cognate antigen is unknown. This entry comes from a study of cytomegalovirus exposure and HLA in healthy donors. Whole-study context: Roughly 80 million unique TCRs from HLA-typed donors made up an early data release. Points from the study as a whole: An analysis that came later showed most CMV-associated TCR beta chains appearing HLA-restricted.

The PCR had 60 Vbeta and 13 Jbeta primers. Profiling relied on immunoSEQ multiplex PCR, and the TCRdb table lists in-frame clones only, not all of them. The sample consists of around 150,000 clones, 82% of them appearing once. The sequenced sample was PBMCs. This clonotype was sampled from a girl aged 5-17 years in good health and CMV-seropositive.

The CDR3 here is CASSSGVNGYTF. As DNA, the CDR3 is TGTGCCAGTAGTAGCGGAGTAAATGGCTACACCTTC. The V and J genes are TRBV19 and TRBJ1-2; D gene unclear. This CDR3 is 12 amino acids long. Germline loops: CDR1 LNHDA, CDR2 SQIVND (reference sequence). Trimming pared 4 bases from V and 6 bases from J, leaving 9 bases between.